This is a list of T cell receptor beta chains from one sample in a study of vaccination and CD4 T cells after COVID-19. TCRdb reanalysed the PCR reads using MiXCR and keeps one entry per CDR3 protein. The sample lists about 21,000 distinct CDR3 sequences, more than 45% seen once, with 0.8% to 1% in the top ten. The specimen comprised CD4+ T cells from blood, sampled before SARS-CoV-2 vaccination. These receptors all stem from a human donor who had recovered from COVID-19. CDR3s include the opening cysteine and the closing phenylalanine or tryptophan. The order of the fields is J gene, V gene, D gene, clone size, CDR3 protein, CDR3 DNA. The D gene is left open where the match is weak. Not all rows give a size; the values are once, few, many and, for expanded clones, a class.

j_gene: TRBJ2-7; v_gene: TRBV20-1; d_gene: -; abundance: -; CDR3aa: CSARVPGLAYEQYF; CDR3nt: TGCAGTGCTAGAGTACCGGGGCTGGCCTACGAGCAGTACTTC
j_gene: TRBJ2-5; v_gene: TRBV19; d_gene: TRBD2; abundance: -; CDR3aa: CASSIDLLAGVGETQYF; CDR3nt: TGTGCCAGTAGTATAGATTTGCTAGCGGGAGTTGGAGAGACCCAGTACTTC
j_gene: TRBJ2-1; v_gene: TRBV10-3; d_gene: -; abundance: few; CDR3aa: CAISGGDSHDGNEQFF; CDR3nt: TGTGCCATCAGTGGAGGGGACTCGCATGACGGCAATGAGCAGTTCTTC
j_gene: TRBJ2-6; v_gene: TRBV25-1; d_gene: TRBD2; abundance: few; CDR3aa: CASSGGRGLRAGANVLTF; CDR3nt: TGTGCCAGCAGTGGGGGCCGGGGACTACGGGCTGGGGCCAACGTCCTGACTTTC
j_gene: TRBJ2-7; v_gene: TRBV6-1; d_gene: -; abundance: -; CDR3aa: CASRRQTDYEQYF; CDR3nt: TGTGCCAGCAGACGACAAACCGACTACGAGCAGTACTTC
j_gene: TRBJ2-7; v_gene: TRBV12-3/TRBV12-4; d_gene: TRBD1; abundance: -; CDR3aa: CASIQGESFYEQYF; CDR3nt: TGTGCCAGCATCCAGGGGGAGAGTTTCTACGAGCAGTACTTC
j_gene: TRBJ2-7; v_gene: TRBV19; d_gene: TRBD2; abundance: few; CDR3aa: CASSWASGYEQYF; CDR3nt: TGTGCCAGTAGTTGGGCTAGCGGGTACGAGCAGTACTTC
j_gene: TRBJ1-1; v_gene: TRBV28; d_gene: -; abundance: -; CDR3aa: CASKARGNTEAFF; CDR3nt: TGTGCCAGCAAAGCCAGGGGAAACACTGAAGCTTTCTTT
j_gene: TRBJ1-3; v_gene: TRBV28; d_gene: -; abundance: -; CDR3aa: CASSLQIMGGNTIYF; CDR3nt: TGTGCCAGCAGCCTACAGATCATGGGCGGAAACACCATATATTTT
j_gene: TRBJ2-1; v_gene: TRBV10-3; d_gene: TRBD2; abundance: -; CDR3aa: CAIRQREGRGSMNEQFF; CDR3nt: TGTGCCATCAGACAGCGGGAGGGCCGTGGTAGTATGAATGAGCAGTTCTTC
j_gene: TRBJ2-5; v_gene: TRBV20-1; d_gene: -; abundance: -; CDR3aa: CSPGSGYQETQYF; CDR3nt: TGCAGTCCGGGGTCGGGGTACCAAGAGACCCAGTACTTC
j_gene: TRBJ1-2; v_gene: TRBV28; d_gene: -; abundance: -; CDR3aa: CVSTDNYGYTF; CDR3nt: TGTGTCTCCACCGATAACTATGGCTACACCTTC
j_gene: TRBJ2-2; v_gene: TRBV6-4; d_gene: -; abundance: -; CDR3aa: CASSDSTSTGELFF; CDR3nt: TGTGCCAGCAGTGACTCGACTAGCACCGGGGAGCTGTTTTTT
j_gene: TRBJ2-1; v_gene: TRBV6-4; d_gene: TRBD2; abundance: -; CDR3aa: CASSAGTSGANEQFF; CDR3nt: TGTGCCAGCAGTGCTGGGACTAGCGGGGCGAATGAGCAGTTCTTC
j_gene: TRBJ2-5; v_gene: TRBV12-3/TRBV12-4; d_gene: -; abundance: -; CDR3aa: CASRPPSMETQYF; CDR3nt: TGTGCCAGCAGGCCTCCCTCGATGGAGACCCAGTACTTC
j_gene: TRBJ1-5; v_gene: TRBV28; d_gene: -; abundance: few; CDR3aa: CASSGPDLYPNQPQHF; CDR3nt: TGTGCCAGCAGTGGTCCGGACCTATACCCGAATCAGCCCCAGCATTTT
j_gene: TRBJ2-7; v_gene: TRBV5-1; d_gene: -; abundance: -; CDR3aa: CASSLASGYEQYF; CDR3nt: TGCGCCAGCAGCTTGGCTTCCGGCTACGAGCAGTACTTC
j_gene: TRBJ1-5; v_gene: TRBV19; d_gene: -; abundance: once; CDR3aa: CASSLQKDQPQHF; CDR3nt: TGTGCCAGTAGTCTACAAAAGGATCAGCCCCAGCATTTT
j_gene: TRBJ1-2; v_gene: TRBV18; d_gene: -; abundance: few; CDR3aa: CASSPGDTNYGYTF; CDR3nt: TGTGCCAGCTCACCAGGGGACACTAACTATGGCTACACCTTC
j_gene: TRBJ1-1; v_gene: TRBV7-9; d_gene: TRBD1; abundance: few; CDR3aa: CASSLWDRNTEAFF; CDR3nt: TGTGCCAGCAGCTTGTGGGACAGAAACACTGAAGCTTTCTTT
j_gene: TRBJ1-6; v_gene: TRBV19; d_gene: -; abundance: -; CDR3aa: CASRSGLNNSPLHF; CDR3nt: TGTGCCAGTCGTTCTGGACTGAATAATTCACCCCTCCACTTT
j_gene: TRBJ2-2; v_gene: TRBV7-3; d_gene: TRBD1; abundance: few; CDR3aa: CASSQDRGDGELFF; CDR3nt: TGTGCCAGCAGTCAGGACAGGGGTGACGGGGAGCTGTTTTTT
j_gene: TRBJ2-3; v_gene: TRBV28; d_gene: TRBD1; abundance: -; CDR3aa: CASSQTGGGYTQYF; CDR3nt: TGTGCCAGCAGCCAAACAGGGGGCGGTTATACGCAGTATTTT
j_gene: TRBJ2-5; v_gene: TRBV6-5; d_gene: -; abundance: few; CDR3aa: CASSSEAMGVDETQYF; CDR3nt: TGTGCCAGCAGTTCGGAGGCGATGGGAGTCGACGAGACCCAGTACTTC
j_gene: TRBJ2-2; v_gene: TRBV27; d_gene: TRBD1; abundance: -; CDR3aa: CASSPRQGIGGELFF; CDR3nt: TGTGCCAGCAGTCCACGACAGGGAATTGGCGGGGAGCTGTTTTTT
j_gene: TRBJ2-5; v_gene: TRBV7-6; d_gene: -; abundance: once; CDR3aa: CASRFPIDSLQETQYF; CDR3nt: TGTGCCAGCAGATTCCCCATCGACAGCCTACAAGAGACCCAGTACTTC